The rows below give T cell receptor beta chains drawn from one sample of a study of blood T cell repertoires in COVID-19. Method: immunoSEQ multiplex PCR; TCRdb's copy keeps in-frame clones and lacks some. The sample lists about 380,000 clones, more than 85% seen once, with around 3% in the top ten. The specimen sequenced was PBMCs or T cells enriched from blood (not recorded which). These receptor sequences come from a woman in her twenties or thirties who had recovered from COVID-19. CDR3s include the opening cysteine and the closing phenylalanine or tryptophan. The order of the fields is V gene, D gene, CDR3 protein. D genes are given only for firm matches.

>TRBV27|NA
CASSLKLATNEKLFF
>TRBV6-5|NA
CASTVNAETQYF
>TRBV19|TRBD1
CASSHWGQGADEQYF
>TRBV27|NA
CASSLTRVPGNTIYF
>TRBV5-4|NA
CASSRGNPLDTEAFF
>TRBV7-9|NA
CASAMSEQFF
>TRBV12-3/TRBV12-4|NA
CASSLQTGEQYF
>TRBV12-3/TRBV12-4|TRBD1
CASSFGQGGEQYF
>TRBV7-8|TRBD2
CASSLVGAGGPNEQFF
>TRBV3-1/TRBV3-2|NA
CASSQSFSAAGANVLTF
>TRBV2|NA
CASNEQLNNSPLHF
>TRBV7-3|TRBD1
CASSLMPGQGSYTEAFF
>TRBV6-5|TRBD2
CASSRLASGTGELFF
>TRBV7-9|NA
CACAMEGLTDTQYF
>TRBV24-1|TRBD2
CATSGLAGGLDTQYF
>TRBV18|NA
CASSLQRVANEKLFF
>TRBV24-1|TRBD1
CATSDPGTGGLEQFF
>TRBV3-1/TRBV3-2|NA
CASSQAPGLNTEAFF
>TRBV10-3|TRBD1
CAIQGAQGFYEQYF
>TRBV6-2/TRBV6-3|NA
CASSYGIWRGQPNYGYTF
>TRBV4-1|NA
CASSQGGYQDYTYNEQFF
>TRBV12-3/TRBV12-4|NA
CASRGSMNTEAFF
>TRBV2|NA
CASRVGLPNPYEQFF
>TRBV4-1|NA
CASSTPQEANYGYTF
>TRBV27|NA
CASSLTGGITEAFF
>TRBV29-1|NA
CSGEAVQETQYF
>TRBV3-1/TRBV3-2|TRBD1
CASSRLRQGARGGYTF
>TRBV9|NA
CASSPAGGLQETQYF
>TRBV5-6|NA
CASSWGSGGGEKLFF
>TRBV27|NA
CASSLRTIPQTGSTEAFF
>TRBV5-1|TRBD2
CASSAEAGVVYNEQFF
>TRBV3-1/TRBV3-2|NA
CASSQEGTKDTQYF
>TRBV18|NA
CASSPEGMVRYNEQFF
>TRBV7-9|NA
CASSLAPGSPGNEQFF
>TRBV27|TRBD1
CASGHFRGHEKLFF
>TRBV7-9|TRBD1
CASSKQGWPEAFF
>TRBV5-1|TRBD1
CASNPTGRTEAFF
>TRBV4-2|NA
CASSARHQGPDTQYF
>TRBV28|NA
CASNPSSRNTEAFF
>TRBV19|NA
CASSTRNYGYTF
>TRBV7-2|NA
CASSHRKGSYNSPLHF